Below are 17 T cell receptor beta chains sequenced from a single sample in a study of T cell changes during pregnancy in multiple sclerosis. Assay: immunoSEQ multiplex PCR; the TCRdb copy retains only in-frame clones and omits some. The repertoire consists of about 70,000 clones, with around 90% occurring once and the leading ten covering about 0.27%. The sample was CD4+ T cells from peripheral blood mononuclear cells, taken after pregnancy. These receptors all stem from a female donor with multiple sclerosis, enrolled in a pregnancy study.

A single count supports this clone. The rearrangement links TRBV29-1 to TRBJ2-3, with D possibly TRBD2 on 5 matching bases. V dropped 7 bases and J dropped 0 bases, with 14 bases sitting between them. The germline CDR1 and CDR2 sequences are SQVTM and ANQGSEA. The CDR3 loop spans 14 amino acids. The CDR3 bases are TGCAGCGGACGGACCGGAGGAAGCACAGATACGCAGTATTTT. This gives the protein CSGRTGGSTDTQYF.

The rearrangement uses TRBV27 and TRBJ1-2; 8 bases agree with TRBD1. CDR3 length: 12 amino acids. The trim removed 5 bases at V and 4 bases at J, leaving 0 bases unmatched. CDR1 MNHEY and CDR2 SMNVEV come from the germline V gene (reference sequence). The CDR3 loop is CASSTGGYGYTF. CDR3 nucleotide sequence: TGTGCCAGCAGTACAGGGGGCTATGGCTACACCTTC.

The CDR3, as DNA: TGTGCCAGCATCAGGGAAAAAAGCTCCTACGAGCAGTACTTC. Residues: CASIREKSSYEQYF. The chain employs TRBV2 and TRBJ2-7, with a possible D match to TRBD1 (5 bases). V was pared by 7 bases and J by 0 bases, with 13 bases between. Germline assignment: CDR1 SNHLY and CDR2 FYNNEI. The CDR3 runs 14 residues.

The J gene is TRBJ2-2, the V gene TRBV10-3; 9 nucleotides line up with TRBD1. Germline V gene data show CDR1 as ENHRY and CDR2 as SYGVKD. The CDR3 consists of 15 residues. J was trimmed by 0 bases and V by 6 bases; bases with no gene match: 2. The CDR3 region is CAIRGTGPNTGELFF. CDR3 nucleotide sequence: TGTGCCATCAGGGGGACAGGGCCGAACACCGGGGAGCTGTTTTTT.

This sequence joins TRBV6-5 and TRBJ2-7, with 11 bases aligning to TRBD2. CDR1 is MNHEY and CDR2 is SVGAGI in the germline V gene. This CDR3 is built from 16 residues. The trim removed 1 base at V and 4 bases at J, leaving 6 bases unmatched. The CDR3 nucleotides read TGTGCCAGCAGTTACTTTTCGACTAGCGGGGTATACGAGCAGTACTTC. Protein: CASSYFSTSGVYEQYF.

The chain is built from TRBV11-1 and TRBJ2-7; 7 bases fit TRBD2. Germline assignment: CDR1 SGHAT and CDR2 FQDESV (reference sequence). V trimming: 1 base; J trimming: 0 bases; junction bases outside the gene matches: 3. The CDR3 covers 15 residues. The CDR3 nucleotides read TGTGCCAGCAGCTTAGGTAGCGGGTACTCCTACGAGCAGTACTTC. Amino acid sequence: CASSLGSGYSYEQYF. Full variable domain (rest looked up from reference TRBV11-1 and TRBJ2-7): EAEVAQSPRYKITEKSQAVAFWCDPISGHATLYWYRQILGQGPELLVQFQDESVVDDSQLPKDRFSAERLKGVDSTLKIQPAELGDSAMYLCASSLGSGYSYEQYFGPGTRLTVT.

The V and J genes are TRBV19 and TRBJ2-2, with no clear D. The CDR3 consists of 13 residues. V shed 5 bases and J shed 7 bases, with 11 bases lying between them. Germline V gives CDR1 LNHDA, CDR2 SQIVND (reference sequence). The CDR3 loop reads CASSVNPGGELFF. Here the CDR3 DNA reads TGTGCCAGTAGTGTGAATCCGGGCGGGGAGCTGTTTTTT.

The chain couples TRBV5-4 to TRBJ1-1, with no clear D. CDR1 SGHNT and CDR2 YYREEE come from the germline V gene (reference sequence). The CDR3 has 13 amino acids. V was pared by 4 bases and J by 2 bases, with 9 bases between. CDR3 amino acids: CASSPRVNTEAFF. DNA for the CDR3: TGTGCCAGCAGCCCTCGGGTCAACACTGAAGCTTTCTTT.

This chain links TRBV7-2 with TRBJ2-7; maybe TRBD2 (6 bases). The CDR3 sequence is 15 residues long. Looked up from germline, CDR1 is SGHTA and CDR2 is FQGNSA. The ends were cut back, 1 base at V and 0 bases at J, with 10 bases in the middle. This CDR3 reads CASSLDPGSSYEQYF. The CDR3 DNA sequence: TGTGCCAGCAGCTTAGACCCCGGGAGCTCCTACGAGCAGTACTTC.

This rearrangement joins TRBV4-1 to TRBJ1-2; D gene ambiguous. CDR1 and CDR2 (germline): MGHRA, YSYEKL. V was cut by 2 bases and J by 4 bases, with 11 bases left in between. This CDR3 has 14 residues. The CDR3 DNA reads TGCGCCAGCAGCCAACTTTCGGGGTTCTATGGCTACACCTTC. Translated: CASSQLSGFYGYTF.

The chain has TRBV29-1 and TRBJ1-2, with TRBD1 identical over 12 bases. Germline CDR1 and CDR2: SQVTM and ANQGSEA. This CDR3 is 18 amino acids long. V dropped 7 bases and J dropped 2; count of bases not matched to a gene: 17. CDR3 residues: CSAPGGGRDRGPNYGYTF. The CDR3 DNA follows: TGCAGCGCTCCCGGCGGAGGTCGGGACAGGGGGCCGAACTATGGCTACACCTTC.

The chain carries TRBV19 and TRBJ2-3; no clear D. Trimming cost V 3 bases and J 4 bases, with 11 bases left between them. The CDR3 length is 14 residues. Per germline, CDR1 LNHDA and CDR2 SQIVND (reference sequence). The CDR3 bases are TGTGCCAGTAGTATTGGTCTAAGCCCAGATACGCAGTATTTT. Residues: CASSIGLSPDTQYF. Together with reference TRBV19 and TRBJ2-3, the CDR3 gives the full variable domain: DGGITQSPKYLFRKEGQNVTLSCEQNLNHDAMYWYRQDPGQGLRLIYYSQIVNDFQKGDIAEGYSVSREKKESFPLTVTSAQKNPTAFYLCASSIGLSPDTQYFGPGTRLTVL.

The rearrangement uses TRBV19 and TRBJ2-7; D is uncertain. This CDR3 comprises 16 residues. V was trimmed by 5 bases and J by 1 base, leaving 18 bases between them. The germline CDR1 and CDR2 sequences are LNHDA and SQIVND (reference sequence). CDR3 coding DNA: TGTGCCAGTAGTGCCCCTCAAGGTACTAATTCCTACGAGCAGTACTTC. Its translation: CASSAPQGTNSYEQYF.

This chain uses TRBV6-6 with TRBJ1-2; D perhaps matches TRBD1 (6 bases). CDR3 length equals 14 residues. V lost 6 bases, J lost 8 bases, and 19 bases lay in between. Germline V lookup: CDR1 MNHNY, CDR2 SVGAGI (reference sequence). CDR3 sequence: CASSSIGGEYGYTF. CDR3 in DNA: TGTGCCAGCAGCTCGATAGGGGGGGAGTACGGCTACACCTTC.

This chain joins TRBV9 and TRBJ2-3, with D perhaps TRBD2 (5 bases). Germline V lookup: CDR1 SGDLS, CDR2 YYNGEE. The CDR3 is made up of 15 amino acids. Trimming left V 0 bases short and J 4 bases short, with 12 bases between. DNA for the CDR3: TGTGCCAGCAGCGTAGGAGCGGACGAGGCAGATACGCAGTATTTT. Its protein is CASSVGADEADTQYF. Supplemented by reference TRBV9 and TRBJ2-3, the full variable domain reads DSGVTQTPKHLITATGQRVTLRCSPRSGDLSVYWYQQSLDQGLQFLIQYYNGEERAKGNILERFSAQQFPDLHSELNLSSLELGDSALYFCASSVGADEADTQYFGPGTRLTVL.

This chain joins TRBV5-1 and TRBJ2-1; 8 bases agree with TRBD2. The CDR3 consists of 15 residues. Germline V gives CDR1 SGHRS, CDR2 YFSETQ. Unmatched junction bases numbered 8, after V lost 4 bases and J lost 5 bases. The CDR3 sequence: CASSELAALNNEQFF. The CDR3 DNA reads TGCGCCAGCAGCGAACTAGCGGCCCTTAACAATGAGCAGTTCTTC.

This rearrangement joins TRBV7-9 to TRBJ1-1; D gene ambiguous. The length of the CDR3 is 16 residues. CDR1 and CDR2 (germline): SEHNR, FQNEAQ (reference sequence). V lost 4 bases and J lost 6, with 21 bases in between. For the CDR3, the DNA is TGTGCCAGCAGCTCTATCAGGAGGAGGGAGGGCCCTGAAGCTTTCTTT. Translating it yields CASSSIRRREGPEAFF.